Listed below are T cell receptor beta chains from one sample, sequenced in a study of cytomegalovirus exposure and HLA in healthy donors. Profiling relied on immunoSEQ multiplex PCR, and the TCRdb table lists in-frame clones only, not all of them. The sample includes about 160,000 clones, nearly 80% of them seen just once. The material sequenced was PBMCs. The receptors shown here come from a woman between 40 and 55 years old in good health and CMV-seronegative. Both conserved end residues are part of each CDR3.

V,CDR3
TRBV18,CASSPLPQDYEAFF
TRBV6-6,CASSPVEGYEQYF
TRBV28,CASSLFLGTTDNQPQHF
TRBV12-5,CASSRGLTGYEQFF
TRBV5-4,CASSLPTGGLTGELFF
TRBV5-8,CASSSGQRAERKFF
TRBV7-3,CASSFLPQGGSPLHF
TRBV2,CASTMVEKLFF
TRBV5-1,CASSPGFSASGGVETQYF
TRBV29-1,CSVEDRRGSSYNEQFF
TRBV7-9,CASSSRLYGDTQYF
TRBV6-5,CASSRSGVPGTEAFF
TRBV19,CASRTTGTRRGYGYTF
TRBV7-9,CASSASPGQGAANEKLFF
TRBV19,CATSRDSNQPQHF
TRBV2,CASSDYSGTGELFF
TRBV18,CASSPPRDGQETQYF
TRBV5-1,CASSRGQPATNEKLFF
TRBV28,CASSYNRGAFNQPQHF
TRBV2,CASRGTTWRDSPLHF
TRBV19,CASSGGTNYGYTF
TRBV2,CASSEGQGAYNEQFF
TRBV6-4,CASSERGGQETQYF
TRBV28,CASSLAGSKNTEAFF
TRBV9,CASSVGGFSSYEQYF
TRBV6-6,CATAGTGRYEQYF
TRBV14,CASSQRGISYEQYF
TRBV19,CASSIARTGFEAFF
TRBV28,CASSLRRPRRDWYGYTF
TRBV12-5,CASGLQTNYGYTF
TRBV30,CAWSVPPPGEAEKLFF